This T cell receptor (beta chain) was sequenced for a study of blood T cells in healthy people across ages. Germline V gene data show CDR1 as KGHDR and CDR2 as SFDVKD. Deletions cut 5 bases from V and 4 bases from J, with 9 bases between. CDR3 size: 13 residues. A second PCR, run for about 6 to 11 cycles, used a sample-barcoded 5' primer plus a J-beta primer mix. TCRdb fed the 5' RACE reads into MiXCR, producing one record per CDR3 protein. The table records 630,000 or so distinct CDR3 sequences, about 30% of them present only once. The rearrangement joins TRBV24-1 to TRBJ2-3; possible D gene TRBD1, 6 bases. This TCR came from a woman aged 80 or over in good health. Sequencing was done on a sample of blood. For the CDR3, the DNA is TGTGCCACCAGTGGCCCAGGGGCAGATACGCAGTATTTT. Amino acids: CATSGPGADTQYF.